This T cell receptor (beta chain) was found in a study of Graves' ophthalmopathy and Graves' hyperthyroidism. Study-wide results and limits: Thyroid clonotypes that were expanded above 0.001 frequency mostly also appeared in blood.

The sequenced template was RNA, covering the TCR beta CDR3 region. The library came from an HTBI-primed first-round RT-PCR and a second-round multiplex PCR. MiXCR, applied by TCRdb to the multiplex PCR reads, yields one record per CDR3 protein. Found here are over 450,000 distinct CDR3 sequences, around 15% of them singletons; the top ten hold over 7.5%. The CDR3 contains 14 residues. Germline CDR1 is DFQATT and CDR2 is SNEGSKA (reference sequence). Germline trimming cut 3 bases from V and 2 bases from J; bases unmatched to any gene: 5. To note about this clonotype: What it recognizes is unknown.

This rearrangement joins TRBV20-1 to TRBJ1-1; 8 bases line up with TRBD1. The sequenced sample consisted of blood. The receptor comes from a woman between 25 and 40 years old with Graves' ophthalmopathy. CDR3 region: CSASLDRGNTEAFF. The CDR3 nucleotides are TGCAGTGCTAGCTTAGACAGGGGAAACACTGAAGCTTTCTTT.